This T cell receptor beta chain was sequenced for a study of T-cell reconstitution after alpha-beta-depleted transplantation in children. Study findings and constraints: Several hundred rapidly expanded clones from non-depleted graft cells reportedly supplied alpha-beta T cells about two months post-transplant. Newly made T cells mostly supplied T-cell counts and diversity one year after transplant. Some patients owed their high day-60 TCRbeta diversity to surviving recipient T cells and thymic progenitors.

It was with unique molecular identifiers that the TCRbeta library was prepared. Each CDR3 protein gets one entry after TCRdb re-called the PCR reads with MiXCR. The repertoire consists of some 450,000 distinct CDR3 sequences, with around two fifths occurring once and the leading ten covering approximately 25%. This clonotype was seen repeatedly, ten times or more. Its antigen is undetermined. The material sequenced was PBMCs, taken before TCRalphabeta/CD19-depleted stem cell transplant. This clonotype was obtained from a girl aged 2 to 9 with aplastic anemia, due to receive a stem cell transplant.

CDR3 protein: CASGSVGEQYF. The DNA for the CDR3 is TGTGCCAGCGGATCGGTCGGGGAGCAGTACTTC. The chain has TRBV27 and TRBJ2-7; D unclear. Germline V gene data show CDR1 as MNHEY and CDR2 as SMNVEV (reference sequence). V was shortened by 8 bases and J by 7 bases, with 12 bases between the two germline ends. The CDR3 consists of 11 residues.